A single T cell receptor beta chain is shown here with its context. Germline V gene sequence: CDR1 SGHKS, CDR2 YYEKEE (reference sequence). Trimming pared 3 bases from V and 2 bases from J, leaving 12 bases between. This CDR3 region has 15 residues. TCRdb re-called the 5' RACE reads through MiXCR, storing one row per CDR3 protein. The sample includes 290,000 or so distinct CDR3 sequences, around 19% seen only once; the top ten take around a fifth. The data stem from a study of T-cell memory formation after mild COVID-19. Study in general: Clusters were largely donor specific.

Sequences were obtained from PBMCs or a T cell subset sorted from them (not recorded which). The chain uses TRBV5-5 and TRBJ2-4; tentatively, D is TRBD1 (6 bases). The TCR sequence derives from a man aged 18 to 35 who had mild COVID-19 (a few samples of this study predate the infection). Cell type and time point are not known. The CDR3 region has the DNA TGTGCCAGCAGCTGGGGCACAGGGACCAAAAACATTCAGTACTTC. It specifies CASSWGTGTKNIQYF.